Following are 2 T cell receptor beta chains from one sample sequenced in a study of T cells in Graves' hyperthyroidism and ophthalmopathy. Amplification yielded TCR beta CDR3 regions, with RNA transcripts as the source. A first-round RT-PCR of the TCR CDR3 used the HTBI primer set. MiXCR, applied by TCRdb to the multiplex PCR reads, yields one record per CDR3 protein. The profile shows roughly 500,000 distinct CDR3 sequences, 46% of them singletons. Sequences were obtained from peripheral blood or thyroid tissue (not recorded which). All receptors come from an adult woman with Graves' disease, either hyperthyroidism or ophthalmopathy (not recorded which).

The chain carries TRBV7-9 and TRBJ2-7, with D hard to call. In germline, CDR1 is SEHNR, CDR2 FQNEAQ (reference sequence). V shed 5 bases and J shed 3 bases, with 20 bases lying between them. The CDR3 runs 16 residues. The CDR3 DNA follows: TGTGCCAGCAGCCCAGCTTGGGCCGACTTGAGCTACGAGCAGTACTTC. Its protein is CASSPAWADLSYEQYF.

This clonotype appeared many times. V usage is TRBV29-1 and J usage is TRBJ2-7; possibly TRBD2 for D (5 bases). V lost 6 bases and J 2 bases, leaving 17 bases between the germline ends. The length of the CDR3 is 14 residues. Germline V lookup: CDR1 SQVTM, CDR2 ANQGSEA. Here the CDR3 reads CSVGPAMGAYEQYF. The CDR3 DNA is TGCAGCGTGGGCCCTGCGATGGGAGCCTACGAGCAGTACTTC.